A single sample gave rise to the 22 T cell receptor beta chains below, sequenced in a study of cytomegalovirus exposure and HLA in healthy donors. The protocol was immunoSEQ multiplex PCR, while the TCRdb copy is restricted to in-frame clones and leaves out a portion. The sample contains around 300,000 clones, 88% of which appear only once. Sequencing was carried out using PBMCs. The receptors here all came from a man in his thirties or forties in good health and CMV-seronegative.

The chain couples TRBV29-1 to TRBJ2-7, with TRBD1 matching over 11 bases. Germline V gene data show CDR1 as SQVTM and CDR2 as ANQGSEA. The CDR3 has 14 residues. The trim removed 7 bases at V and 6 bases at J, leaving 11 bases unmatched. This CDR3 reads CSALRTGGAGEQYF. The CDR3 DNA reads as TGCAGCGCTCTACGGACAGGGGGCGCCGGCGAGCAGTACTTC.

This clone was counted only a few times. This chain joins TRBV5-4 and TRBJ1-4; 8 bases are shared with TRBD1. V was clipped by 3 bases and J by 3 bases; unmatched bases: 4. Per the germline V gene, CDR1 is SGHNT and CDR2 is YYREEE (reference sequence). This CDR3 is 15 amino acids long. CDR3 sequence (DNA): TGTGCCAGCAGCTCAGGGGGCCCCTCTAATGAAAAACTGTTTTTT. Translating gives CASSSGGPSNEKLFF.

The table lists this clone with a few counts. The rearrangement uses TRBV4-2 and TRBJ2-7, with D perhaps TRBD1 (6 bases). V was clipped by 1 base and J by 3 bases, with 13 bases between them. CDR3 length: 15 amino acids. Germline lookup yields CDR1 LGHNA and CDR2 YNFKEQ. The CDR3 here is CASSQGQVFSYEQYF. CDR3 DNA sequence: TGTGCCAGCAGCCAAGGACAGGTTTTCAGCTACGAGCAGTACTTC.

V usage is TRBV2 and J usage is TRBJ2-1; TRBD2 aligns across 16 bases. Germline values: CDR1 SNHLY, CDR2 FYNNEI. The trim removed 8 bases at V and 4 bases at J, leaving 8 bases unmatched. The CDR3 totals 17 residues. CDR3 nucleotide sequence: TGTGCCAGCCCAGGGACTAGCGGGGGGGCGGGTTACAATGAGCAGTTCTTC. Translating gives CASPGTSGGAGYNEQFF.

The CDR3 is CASSEVQGWTGVRLYF. CDR3 nucleotides: TGTGCCAGCAGTGAAGTCCAAGGGTGGACAGGGGTAAGGCTGTACTTC. The rearrangement uses TRBV6-1 and TRBJ2-7; 9 nucleotides align to TRBD1. Germline-derived CDR1 and CDR2 are MNHNS and SASEGT. CDR3 size: 16 residues. V was pared by 1 base and J by 12 bases, with 16 bases of the junction left unmatched.

The chain combines TRBV5-6 with TRBJ2-6; D gene unclear. From germline, CDR1 is SGHDT and CDR2 YYEEEE. This CDR3 has 16 amino acids. V was cut by 3 bases and J by 1 base, with 11 bases left in between. This CDR3 is CASSSPSLSGANVLTF. CDR3 sequence (DNA): TGTGCCAGCAGCTCTCCGAGCTTATCTGGGGCCAACGTCCTGACTTTC. Based on the CDR3 plus reference TRBV5-6 and TRBJ2-6, the full variable domain is DAGVTQSPTHLIKTRGQQVTLRCSPKSGHDTVSWYQQALGQGPQFIFQYYEEEERQRGNFPDRFSGHQFPNYSSELNVNALLLGDSALYLCASSSPSLSGANVLTFGAGSRLTVL.

The chain combines TRBV15 with TRBJ2-5; perhaps TRBD2 as D (7 bases). This CDR3 is built from 16 residues. From germline, CDR1 is LNHNV and CDR2 YYDKDF (reference sequence). The V and J ends lost 2 bases and 2 bases respectively, with 15 bases between them. In DNA, the CDR3 is TGTGCCACCAGCAGAAACTTCCGGGGGGCGCAAGAGACCCAGTACTTC. It is translated as CATSRNFRGAQETQYF. Full variable domain (rest looked up from reference TRBV15 and TRBJ2-5): DAMVIQNPRYQVTQFGKPVTLSCSQTLNHNVMYWYQQKSSQAPKLLFHYYDKDFNNEADTPDNFQSRRPNTSFCFLDIRSPGLGDTAMYLCATSRNFRGAQETQYFGPGTRLLVL.

The rearrangement joins TRBV6-1 to TRBJ2-5; D perhaps matches TRBD2 (6 bases). The V and J ends lost 8 bases and 1 base respectively, with 14 bases between them. This CDR3 spans 14 amino acids. Germline-derived CDR1 and CDR2 are MNHNS and SASEGT. CDR3 amino acids: CASRGAFTQETQYF. In nucleotides, the CDR3 is TGTGCCAGCCGCGGGGCCTTTACCCAAGAGACCCAGTACTTC.

A single count supports this clone. This chain links TRBV5-6 with TRBJ1-3; D is possibly TRBD1 (5 bases). V lost 1 base and J 2 bases, leaving 10 bases between the germline ends. The CDR3 is 15 amino acids. Germline-derived CDR1 and CDR2 are SGHDT and YYEEEE. The CDR3 coding sequence is TGTGCCAGCAGCTTGCTGCAGACAGCTGGAAACACCATATATTTT. Translating gives CASSLLQTAGNTIYF.

This clone appeared a single time. This chain connects TRBV29-1 to TRBJ2-7; D might be TRBD1 (6 bases). The length of the CDR3 is 11 residues. Trimming removed 6 bases at V and 0 bases at J, with 6 bases between. Germline V lookup: CDR1 SQVTM, CDR2 ANQGSEA. The CDR3 DNA follows: TGCAGCGTGGACAGCTCCTACGAGCAGTACTTC. It codes for CSVDSSYEQYF.

The chain's CDR3 is CASSLGQGWAYEQYF. CDR3 coding DNA: TGCGCCAGCAGCTTGGGTCAGGGATGGGCCTACGAGCAGTACTTC. The chain recombines TRBV5-1 with TRBJ2-7; weak D call: TRBD1 (5 bases). The V and J ends lost 0 bases and 2 bases respectively, with 12 bases between them. The CDR3 contains 15 residues. Germline loops: CDR1 SGHRS, CDR2 YFSETQ.

The chain carries TRBV9 and TRBJ2-7; 7 bases align to TRBD1. Germline assignment: CDR1 SGDLS and CDR2 YYNGEE. The CDR3 runs 14 residues. V shed 3 bases, J shed 7 bases, and the junction held 10 bases outside the gene matches. The CDR3 spells CASSAGDRALEQYF. In DNA, the CDR3 is TGTGCCAGCAGCGCAGGAGACAGGGCCCTAGAGCAGTACTTC.

The rearrangement links TRBV19 to TRBJ1-5, with 8 positions matching TRBD1. The CDR3 consists of 17 residues. From germline, CDR1 is LNHDA and CDR2 SQIVND (reference sequence). V was pared by 6 bases and J by 4 bases, with 14 bases of the junction left unmatched. The CDR3 sequence: CASRGPIPGGRNQPQHF. The CDR3 region has the DNA TGTGCCAGTAGGGGACCAATTCCAGGGGGCCGGAATCAGCCCCAGCATTTT.

This chain uses TRBV27 with TRBJ2-1; no reliable D call. The CDR3 is 15 amino acids. V was pared by 5 bases and J by 0 bases, with 11 bases between. The germline V gene has CDR1 MNHEY and CDR2 SMNVEV (reference sequence). In DNA form, the CDR3 reads TGTGCCAGCAGTACATTAGCTTTCTCCTACAATGAGCAGTTCTTC. It yields the protein CASSTLAFSYNEQFF.

The rearrangement uses TRBV5-1 and TRBJ2-2; D not certain. CDR3 length: 13 residues. Germline CDR1 SGHRS, CDR2 YFSETQ. Trimming cost V 3 bases and J 6 bases, with 9 bases left between them. The CDR3 spells CASSSHLAGELFF. DNA for the CDR3: TGCGCCAGCAGCTCCCACCTAGCCGGGGAGCTGTTTTTT.

This rearrangement joins TRBV5-4 to TRBJ1-6, with 7 bases identical to TRBD1. J gave up 7 bases and V 4 bases, and 5 bases lay outside the gene matches. Germline lookup yields CDR1 SGHNT and CDR2 YYREEE (reference sequence). CDR3 length equals 14 residues. In DNA, the CDR3 is TGTGCCAGCAGCCTAGGGGGCCTGAATTCACCCCTCCACTTT. This encodes CASSLGGLNSPLHF.

The chain uses TRBV7-9 and TRBJ2-3; D is unresolved. Germline V gives CDR1 SEHNR, CDR2 FQNEAQ (reference sequence). Trimming took 5 bases from V and 4 from J, leaving 13 bases between them. This CDR3 has 14 residues. The CDR3 DNA follows: TGTGCCAGCAGCCAAGTCCCCGCAGCAGATACGCAGTATTTT. This gives the protein CASSQVPAADTQYF.

The chain recombines TRBV27 with TRBJ2-3; 9 nucleotides line up with TRBD1. Looked up from germline, CDR1 is MNHEY and CDR2 is SMNVEV (reference sequence). The V gene end was trimmed by 0 bases and the J gene end by 1 base; junction bases not matched to a gene: 2. This CDR3 is built from 16 residues. The chain's CDR3 is CASSLSRTGGTDTQYF. CDR3 sequence (DNA): TGTGCCAGCAGTTTATCGCGGACAGGGGGCACAGATACGCAGTATTTT.

The chain uses TRBV10-3 and TRBJ2-7; 12 positions agree with TRBD2. The V segment lost 0 bases and the J segment 2 bases; nucleotides outside the gene matches: 2. From germline, CDR1 is ENHRY and CDR2 SYGVKD. This CDR3 has 16 amino acids. The CDR3 protein is CAISESGLAGTYEQYF. CDR3 DNA: TGTGCCATCAGTGAGTCCGGACTAGCGGGAACCTACGAGCAGTACTTC.

The table lists this clone with a few counts. V usage is TRBV30 and J usage is TRBJ1-5; 7 positions match TRBD1. The germline V gene encodes CDR1 GTSNPN and CDR2 SVGIG (reference sequence). CDR3 size: 13 residues. Trimming took 3 bases from V and 4 from J; bases not matched to a gene: 3. The CDR3 coding sequence is TGTGCCTGGAGAAGGGGGCGGAATCAGCCCCAGCATTTT. Encoded protein: CAWRRGRNQPQHF.

The chain has TRBV27 and TRBJ2-7; TRBD2 matches 7 bases. The CDR3 has 14 amino acids. The germline gives CDR1 MNHEY, CDR2 SMNVEV (reference sequence). V was clipped by 5 bases and J by 4 bases; unmatched bases: 8. The CDR3 nucleotides are TGTGCCAGCAGTCAAAGCGGGGCCTATTACGAGCAGTACTTC. Protein: CASSQSGAYYEQYF.

This rearrangement joins TRBV19 to TRBJ2-7, with 9 bases matching TRBD1. The CDR3 contains 14 residues. V lost 3 bases to trimming and J lost 3 bases; unmatched junction nucleotides: 3. The germline gives CDR1 LNHDA, CDR2 SQIVND (reference sequence). The CDR3 DNA follows: TGTGCCAGTAGTATGAGGACAGGGGACTACGAGCAGTACTTC. Its protein product is CASSMRTGDYEQYF.